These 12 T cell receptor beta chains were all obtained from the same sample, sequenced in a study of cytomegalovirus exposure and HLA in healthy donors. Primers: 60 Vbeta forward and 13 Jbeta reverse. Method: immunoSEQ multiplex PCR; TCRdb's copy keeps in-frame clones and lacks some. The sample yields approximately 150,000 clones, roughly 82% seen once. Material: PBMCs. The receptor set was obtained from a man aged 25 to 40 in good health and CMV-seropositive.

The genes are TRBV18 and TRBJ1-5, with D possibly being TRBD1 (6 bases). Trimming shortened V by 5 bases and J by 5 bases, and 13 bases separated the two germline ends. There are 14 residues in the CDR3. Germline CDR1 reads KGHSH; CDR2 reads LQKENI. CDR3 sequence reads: CASSSTGSDQPQHF. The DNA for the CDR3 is TGTGCCAGCTCATCTACAGGGTCCGATCAGCCCCAGCATTTT.

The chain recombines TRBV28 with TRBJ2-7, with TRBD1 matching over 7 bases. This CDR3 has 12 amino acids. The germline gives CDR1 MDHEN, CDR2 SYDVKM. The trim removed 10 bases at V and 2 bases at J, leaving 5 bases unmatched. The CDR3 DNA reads TGTGCCACCGGGGACAGAACCTACGAGCAGTACTTC. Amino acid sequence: CATGDRTYEQYF.

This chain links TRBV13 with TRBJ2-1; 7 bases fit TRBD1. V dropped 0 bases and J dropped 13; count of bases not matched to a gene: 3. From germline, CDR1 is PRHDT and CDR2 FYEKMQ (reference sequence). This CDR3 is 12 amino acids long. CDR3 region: CASSLGGQSQFF. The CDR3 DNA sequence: TGTGCCAGCAGCTTAGGGGGACAGAGTCAGTTCTTC.

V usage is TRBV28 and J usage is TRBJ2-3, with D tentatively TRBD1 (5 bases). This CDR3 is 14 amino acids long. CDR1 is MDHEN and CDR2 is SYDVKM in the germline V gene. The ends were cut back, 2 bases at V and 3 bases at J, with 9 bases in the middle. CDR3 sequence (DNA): TGTGCCAGCAGTTTAGCAGGGCTTACAGATACGCAGTATTTT. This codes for CASSLAGLTDTQYF.

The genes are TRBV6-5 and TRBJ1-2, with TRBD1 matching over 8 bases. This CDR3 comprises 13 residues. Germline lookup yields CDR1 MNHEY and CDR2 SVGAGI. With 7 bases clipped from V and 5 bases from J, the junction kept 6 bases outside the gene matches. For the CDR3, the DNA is TGTGCCAGCACCCCGACAGGGGAGTATGGCTACACCTTC. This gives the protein CASTPTGEYGYTF.

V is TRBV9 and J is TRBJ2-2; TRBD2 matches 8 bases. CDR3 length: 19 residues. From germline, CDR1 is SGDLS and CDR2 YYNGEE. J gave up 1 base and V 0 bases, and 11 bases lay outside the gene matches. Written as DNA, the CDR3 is TGTGCCAGCAGCGTAGTGGCAACTAGCGGCATAAGGAACACCGGGGAGCTGTTTTTT. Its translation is CASSVVATSGIRNTGELFF.

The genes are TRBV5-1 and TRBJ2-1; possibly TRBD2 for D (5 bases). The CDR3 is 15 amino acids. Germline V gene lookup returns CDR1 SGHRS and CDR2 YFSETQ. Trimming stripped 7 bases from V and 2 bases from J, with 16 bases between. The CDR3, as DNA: TGCGCCAGCCGCCCAAGACGGGAACCCTACAATGAGCAGTTCTTC. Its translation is CASRPRREPYNEQFF.

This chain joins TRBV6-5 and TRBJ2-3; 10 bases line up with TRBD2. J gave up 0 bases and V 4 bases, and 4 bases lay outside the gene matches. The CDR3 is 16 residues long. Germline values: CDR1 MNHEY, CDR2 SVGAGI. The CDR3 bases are TGTGCCAGCAGTTGGAAGACTAGCGGGAGCACAGATACGCAGTATTTT. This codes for CASSWKTSGSTDTQYF.

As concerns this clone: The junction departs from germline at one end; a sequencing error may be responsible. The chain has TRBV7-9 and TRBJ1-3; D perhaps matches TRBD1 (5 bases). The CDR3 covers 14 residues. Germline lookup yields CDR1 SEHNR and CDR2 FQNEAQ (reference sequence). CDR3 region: CSSSYMGGRNTIYF. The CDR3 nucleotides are TGTTCCAGCAGCTACATGGGGGGGAGAAACACCATATATTTT.

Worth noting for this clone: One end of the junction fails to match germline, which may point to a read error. CDR3 nucleotides: TGTGCCAGCAGTAGCGGGACTAGCGGGAAACCGCTCTTC. Translated: CASSSGTSGKPLF. This chain links TRBV28 with TRBJ2-1, with 13 bases aligning to TRBD2. Germline lookup yields CDR1 MDHEN and CDR2 SYDVKM. There are 13 residues in the CDR3.

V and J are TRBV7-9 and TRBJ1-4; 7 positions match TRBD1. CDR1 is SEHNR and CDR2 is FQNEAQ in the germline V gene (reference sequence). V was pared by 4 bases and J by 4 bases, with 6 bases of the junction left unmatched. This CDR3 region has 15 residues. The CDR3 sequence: CASSSWDSLNEKLFF. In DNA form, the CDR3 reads TGTGCCAGCAGCTCATGGGACAGCCTTAATGAAAAACTGTTTTTT.

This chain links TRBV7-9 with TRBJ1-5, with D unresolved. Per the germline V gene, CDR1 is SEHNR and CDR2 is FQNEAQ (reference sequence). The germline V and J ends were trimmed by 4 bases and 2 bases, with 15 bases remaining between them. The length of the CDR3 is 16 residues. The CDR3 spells CASSSFSGNGNQPQHF. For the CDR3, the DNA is TGTGCCAGCAGCTCATTTAGCGGGAACGGCAATCAGCCCCAGCATTTT.